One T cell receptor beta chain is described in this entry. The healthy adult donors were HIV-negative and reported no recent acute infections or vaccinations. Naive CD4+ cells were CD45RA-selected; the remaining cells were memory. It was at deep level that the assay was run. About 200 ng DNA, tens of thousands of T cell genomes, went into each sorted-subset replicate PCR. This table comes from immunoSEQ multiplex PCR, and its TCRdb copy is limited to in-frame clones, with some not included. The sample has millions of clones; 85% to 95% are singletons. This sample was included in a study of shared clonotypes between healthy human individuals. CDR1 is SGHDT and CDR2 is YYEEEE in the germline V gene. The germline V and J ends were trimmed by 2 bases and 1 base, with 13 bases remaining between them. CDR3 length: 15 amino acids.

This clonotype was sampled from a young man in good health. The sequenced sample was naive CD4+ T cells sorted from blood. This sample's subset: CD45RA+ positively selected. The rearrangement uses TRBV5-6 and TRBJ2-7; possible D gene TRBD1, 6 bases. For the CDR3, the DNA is TGTGCCAGCAGCTTAATAGCAGGGGCTTCCTACGAGCAGTACTTC. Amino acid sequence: CASSLIAGASYEQYF.